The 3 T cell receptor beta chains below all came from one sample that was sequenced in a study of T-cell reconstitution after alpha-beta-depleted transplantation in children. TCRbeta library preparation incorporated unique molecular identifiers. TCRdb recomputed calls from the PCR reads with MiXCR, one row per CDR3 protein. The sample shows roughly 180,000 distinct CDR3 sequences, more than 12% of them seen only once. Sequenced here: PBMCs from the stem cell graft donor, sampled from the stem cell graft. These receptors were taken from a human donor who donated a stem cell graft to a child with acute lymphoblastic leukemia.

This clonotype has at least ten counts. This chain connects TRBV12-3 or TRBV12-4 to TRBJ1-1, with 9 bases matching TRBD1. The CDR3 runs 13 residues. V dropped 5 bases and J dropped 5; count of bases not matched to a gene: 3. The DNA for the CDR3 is TGTGCCAGCAGTCCTGGGACAGGGACTGAAGCTTTCTTT. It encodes CASSPGTGTEAFF.

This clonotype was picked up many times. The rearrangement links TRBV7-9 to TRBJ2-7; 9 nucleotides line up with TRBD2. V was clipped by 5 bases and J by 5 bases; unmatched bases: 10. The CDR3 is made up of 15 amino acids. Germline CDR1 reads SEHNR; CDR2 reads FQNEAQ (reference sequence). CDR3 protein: CASSPNGGRAHEQYF. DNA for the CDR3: TGTGCCAGCAGCCCGAACGGCGGGAGGGCCCACGAGCAGTACTTC.

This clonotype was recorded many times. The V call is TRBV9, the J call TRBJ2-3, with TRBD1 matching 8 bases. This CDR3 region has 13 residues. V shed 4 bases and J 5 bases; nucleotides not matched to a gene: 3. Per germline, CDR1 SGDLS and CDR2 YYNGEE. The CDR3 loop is CASSLTGGDTQYF. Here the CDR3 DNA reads TGTGCCAGCAGCTTAACAGGGGGAGATACGCAGTATTTT.